The 25 T cell receptor beta chains presented below share a single source sample, sequenced in a study of shared clonotypes between healthy human individuals. Measured with immunoSEQ multiplex PCR; TCRdb has only the in-frame clones, and not every one. The table has under 600,000 clones, 97% seen once. Sample: naive CD4+ T cells sorted from blood. Subset indicated: CD45RA+ positively selected. These TCRs come from a woman aged 30 to 39 in good health.

The chain is built from TRBV4-2 and TRBJ2-1; TRBD2 agrees at 13 bases. V lost 2 bases, J lost 3 bases, and 10 bases stayed unmatched. CDR1 and CDR2 from the germline V gene are LGHNA and YNFKEQ. The CDR3 is 19 residues long. The CDR3 protein is CASSQIGLAGVSGYNEQFF. CDR3 DNA sequence: TGTGCCAGCAGCCAAATCGGACTAGCGGGAGTATCAGGCTACAATGAGCAGTTCTTC.

This clone was seen only once. The V gene is TRBV21-1, the J gene TRBJ2-5; the table's D call, TRBD2, has no DNA check behind it. TRBV21-1 is a recognized pseudogene. This CDR3 comprises 11 residues. In DNA, the CDR3 is TGTGCCAGCAGCAAAGAACCGGGCCAGTACTTC. This sequence encodes CASSKEPGQYF.

The rearrangement uses TRBV29-1 and TRBJ2-1, with 10 bases identical to TRBD2. CDR1 is SQVTM and CDR2 is ANQGSEA in the germline V gene. With 4 bases clipped from V and 9 bases from J, the junction kept 12 bases outside the gene matches. The CDR3 has 15 residues. The CDR3 region has the DNA TGCAGCGTTGCATCTAGGCTAGCGGGAGAGAGTGAGCAGTTCTTC. Protein product: CSVASRLAGESEQFF.

This chain connects TRBV7-9 to TRBJ2-5; D is perhaps TRBD2 (6 bases). CDR3 length equals 16 residues. CDR1 is SEHNR, CDR2 FQNEAQ, per germline (reference sequence). Trimming removed 0 bases from V and 5 bases from J, with 16 bases in between. The CDR3 DNA reads TGTGCCAGCAGCTTAGCCGGCAGCGGGTTTGGGGAGACCCAGTACTTC. Translation: CASSLAGSGFGETQYF.

In regard to this clone: The junction and the germline gene differ at one end; a read error may be behind it. The gene calls are TRBV5-1 and TRBJ1-3, with a tentative D call TRBD1 (5 bases). CDR1 and CDR2 (germline): SGHRS, YFSETQ. CDR3 size: 14 residues. CDR3 in amino acids: CASTLGGAGNTIYF. In DNA, the CDR3 is TGCGCCAGCACCTTGGGGGGGGCTGGAAACACCATATATTTT.

The table lists this clone with a count of one. The genes are TRBV7-8 and TRBJ2-2, with D possibly matching TRBD1 (5 bases). The V end lost 1 base, the J end lost 6 bases, and 9 bases lay between the germline ends. CDR1 is SGHVS and CDR2 is FQNEAQ in the germline V gene. The length of the CDR3 is 14 residues. CDR3 DNA: TGTGCCAGCAGCTTAGTAACAGGTTCCGGGGAGCTGTTTTTT. Translating gives CASSLVTGSGELFF.

The genes are TRBV28 and TRBJ1-6; perhaps TRBD1 as D (6 bases). The CDR3 runs to 14 residues. CDR1 and CDR2 (germline): MDHEN, SYDVKM. Deletions cut 1 base from V and 9 bases from J, with 10 bases between. Written as DNA, the CDR3 is TGTGCCAGCAGTTTATACAGGGTGGGTTCACCCCTCCACTTT. Translating gives CASSLYRVGSPLHF.

This chain connects TRBV6-1 to TRBJ1-4; 7 bases map to TRBD1. The CDR3 is made up of 13 amino acids. The V gene end was trimmed by 6 bases and the J gene end by 7 bases; junction bases not matched to a gene: 5. CDR1 and CDR2 from the germline V gene are MNHNS and SASEGT. As DNA, the CDR3 is TGTGCCAGCAGCCGGAACAGGGGTGAAAAACTGTTTTTT. This encodes CASSRNRGEKLFF.

CDR3 protein: CASSSRSGSGNTIYF. CDR3 DNA: TGTGCCAGCAGCTCTCGCAGTGGCTCTGGAAACACCATATATTTT. This rearrangement joins TRBV7-8 to TRBJ1-3; no firm D call. The CDR3 is made up of 15 amino acids. V lost 4 bases, J lost 0 bases, and 10 bases lay in between. Germline V gene sequence: CDR1 SGHVS, CDR2 FQNEAQ.

The genes are TRBV10-1 and TRBJ1-5; tentative D call: TRBD1 (5 bases). Trimming removed 6 bases from V and 4 bases from J, with 10 bases in between. CDR3 size: 13 residues. CDR1 is WNHNN, CDR2 SYGVQD, per germline (reference sequence). CDR3 DNA sequence: TGCGCCAGCAGCTCAGGGAGGAATCAGCCCCAGCATTTT. Translating gives CASSSGRNQPQHF.

Note on this clone: At the DNA level, this CDR3 is encoded by other sequences in the same sample as well. The chain joins TRBV10-2 to TRBJ1-3; D not certain. Germline loops: CDR1 WSHSY, CDR2 SAAADI. The CDR3 covers 13 residues. Trimming removed 6 bases from V and 0 bases from J, with 6 bases in between. The CDR3 nucleotides are TGCGCCAGCAGAGAGAGCTCTGGAAACACCATATATTTT. This translates into CASRESSGNTIYF.

Details on this clone: Relative to the germline gene, one junction end is altered; a read error may explain this. This chain connects TRBV12-5 to TRBJ2-3, with 13 bases fitting TRBD2. Looked up from germline, CDR1 is LGHNT and CDR2 is FRNRAP. This CDR3 spans 18 amino acids. The CDR3 reads CVSGLQLTGTSGTETQYF. CDR3 DNA sequence: TGTGTTAGTGGTTTGCAACTGACCGGGACTAGCGGGACTGAAACGCAGTATTTT. Variable domain in full (rest from reference TRBV12-5 and TRBJ2-3): DARVTQTPRHKVTEMGQEVTMRCQPILGHNTVFWYRQTMMQGLELLAYFRNRAPLDDSGMPKDRFSAEMPDATLATLKIQPSEPRDSAVYFCVSGLQLTGTSGTETQYFGPGTRLTVL.

The CDR3 DNA reads as TGTGCCAGCAGCTTCGGACCGACGAGTTCCTACGAGCAGTACTTC. Encoded protein: CASSFGPTSSYEQYF. The rearrangement links TRBV5-5 to TRBJ2-7, with D unresolved. The CDR3 totals 15 residues. V shed 2 bases and J shed 1 base, with 13 bases lying between them. Germline V gives CDR1 SGHKS, CDR2 YYEKEE (reference sequence). Using reference TRBV5-5 and TRBJ2-7 for the parts outside the CDR3, the full variable domain is DAGVTQSPTHLIKTRGQQVTLRCSPISGHKSVSWYQQVLGQGPQFIFQYYEKEERGRGNFPDRFSARQFPNYSSELNVNALLLGDSALYLCASSFGPTSSYEQYFGPGTRLTVT.

The chain employs TRBV4-1 and TRBJ2-1; the match to TRBD2 covers 12 bases. The CDR3 totals 14 residues. Germline trimming cut 6 bases from V and 9 bases from J; bases unmatched to any gene: 6. Germline V gene data show CDR1 as MGHRA and CDR2 as YSYEKL. The CDR3 sequence: CASRLAGGASEQFF. The CDR3 nucleotides are TGCGCCAGCAGGCTAGCGGGAGGGGCTTCTGAGCAGTTCTTC.

This sequence joins TRBV6-1 and TRBJ2-5; TRBD1 agrees at 8 bases. The ends lost 4 bases at V and 1 base at J; junction bases unmatched: 2. The CDR3 consists of 14 residues. The germline V gene encodes CDR1 MNHNS and CDR2 SASEGT. CDR3 residues: CASSVDRGQETQYF. In DNA, the CDR3 is TGTGCCAGCAGTGTCGACAGGGGCCAAGAGACCCAGTACTTC.

The chain has TRBV19 and TRBJ2-1; 7 nucleotides line up with TRBD2. The germline V gene encodes CDR1 LNHDA and CDR2 SQIVND (reference sequence). This CDR3 region has 15 residues. The V gene end was trimmed by 7 bases and the J gene end by 6 bases; junction bases not matched to a gene: 12. The CDR3 nucleotides read TGTGCCAGTAAGCCGCCTGGTAGCGGGTCCAATGAGCAGTTCTTC. Translating it yields CASKPPGSGSNEQFF.

The chain joins TRBV5-1 to TRBJ1-5, with 12 bases that match TRBD1. After removal of 2 bases from V and 5 bases from J, the junction contained 8 bases not matched to a gene. In germline, CDR1 is SGHRS, CDR2 YFSETQ. This CDR3 spans 17 amino acids. CDR3 nucleotides: TGCGCCAGCAGCTTCACTGGCCGGGACAGGGGGCATCAGCCCCAGCATTTT. It specifies CASSFTGRDRGHQPQHF.

This chain uses TRBV5-5 with TRBJ1-1; D gene uncertain. The CDR3 totals 15 residues. Germline CDR1 and CDR2: SGHKS and YYEKEE (reference sequence). V was trimmed by 2 bases and J by 3 bases, leaving 14 bases between them. The CDR3 region is CASSLFGRRDTEAFF. The CDR3 nucleotides read TGTGCCAGCAGCTTATTTGGGAGGAGAGACACTGAAGCTTTCTTT.

In its sample, this clone was seen once. The chain carries TRBV7-9 and TRBJ2-7; the match to TRBD2 covers 9 bases. The ends lost 7 bases at V and 6 bases at J; junction bases unmatched: 4. This CDR3 comprises 12 residues. Germline-derived CDR1 and CDR2 are SEHNR and FQNEAQ (reference sequence). CDR3 sequence (DNA): TGTGCCAGCAAGCGGGAGGTGAGCGAGCAGTACTTC. This sequence encodes CASKREVSEQYF.

CDR3 coding DNA: TGTGCCAGCAGTTACGAACAATGGGCCAACGTCCTGACTTTC. Translated: CASSYEQWANVLTF. The chain links TRBV6-6 to TRBJ2-6; D gene unclear. Per germline, CDR1 MNHNY and CDR2 SVGAGI (reference sequence). Trimming pared 2 bases from V and 5 bases from J, leaving 7 bases between. This CDR3 contains 14 residues.

V usage is TRBV4-2 and J usage is TRBJ2-1; D is uncertain. Per germline, CDR1 LGHNA and CDR2 YNFKEQ. Trimming took 1 base from V and 3 from J, leaving 10 bases between them. The CDR3 runs to 15 residues. CDR3 residues: CASSQGVSHYNEQFF. Written as DNA, the CDR3 is TGTGCCAGCAGCCAAGGTGTTAGTCACTACAATGAGCAGTTCTTC.

The rearrangement links TRBV19 to TRBJ1-5, with TRBD1 as a possible D gene (6 bases). Looked up from germline, CDR1 is LNHDA and CDR2 is SQIVND (reference sequence). V gave up 2 bases and J gave up 4 bases, with 12 bases separating them. The CDR3 consists of 15 residues. The CDR3 DNA follows: TGTGCCAGTAGTATAAGGGGGGGTTCAAATCAGCCCCAGCATTTT. Protein sequence: CASSIRGGSNQPQHF. The entire variable domain, with the rest obtained from reference TRBV19 and TRBJ1-5, is as follows: DGGITQSPKYLFRKEGQNVTLSCEQNLNHDAMYWYRQDPGQGLRLIYYSQIVNDFQKGDIAEGYSVSREKKESFPLTVTSAQKNPTAFYLCASSIRGGSNQPQHFGDGTRLSIL.

This chain links TRBV7-9 with TRBJ2-5, with 7 bases fitting TRBD2. CDR3 length: 17 residues. Per germline, CDR1 SEHNR and CDR2 FQNEAQ (reference sequence). J gave up 4 bases and V 5 bases, and 16 bases lay outside the gene matches. The CDR3 nucleotides are TGTGCCAGCAGCCCTTCTGGGCGAGCGGGACGGATAGAGACCCAGTACTTC. Translating it yields CASSPSGRAGRIETQYF.

The chain recombines TRBV11-2 with TRBJ1-2; TRBD1 is a possible D gene (5 bases). The V end was cut by 5 bases, the J end by 4 bases, with 26 bases between. Per germline, CDR1 SGHAT and CDR2 FQNNGV. The CDR3 spans 18 residues. The CDR3, as DNA: TGTGCCAGCAGCCGACTATGGGGAAGTGGGGCAGCCTCCTATGGCTACACCTTC. Translation: CASSRLWGSGAASYGYTF.

This chain joins TRBV27 and TRBJ2-7, with 7 bases lining up with TRBD1. This CDR3 region has 14 residues. CDR1 and CDR2 (germline): MNHEY, SMNVEV (reference sequence). J gave up 3 bases and V 6 bases, and 8 bases lay outside the gene matches. The CDR3 protein is CASSRTGQSYEQYF. The CDR3 DNA is TGTGCCAGCAGCCGTACGGGACAGAGCTACGAGCAGTACTTC.